This TCR beta chain was sequenced for a study of cytomegalovirus exposure and HLA in healthy donors. Primers for the PCR totalled 60 Vbeta and 13 Jbeta. The method was immunoSEQ multiplex PCR; TCRdb's version includes in-frame clones alone and lacks a portion of them. The table has some 140,000 clones, about 70% seen once; the top ten hold approximately 2.8%. CDR3 length equals 13 residues. Germline CDR1 is MNHNY and CDR2 is SVGAGI (reference sequence). V was clipped by 3 bases and J by 3 bases, with 9 bases between them. This clone was counted only a few times. The clonotype originates from a young man in good health and CMV-seronegative. This chain connects TRBV6-6 to TRBJ2-7, with a weak D call TRBD2 (6 bases). The specimen sequenced was PBMCs. The CDR3 sequence is CASSYNSGYEQYF. For the CDR3, the DNA is TGTGCCAGCAGTTATAATAGCGGCTACGAGCAGTACTTC.